This T cell receptor (beta chain) was sequenced in a study of human T cells and chemical hapten exposure. For the study at large: Sensitizing treatment utilized 2% DPC over a 2 cm by 2 cm portion of upper inner arm skin. It was small differences in pooled library volume that mainly caused per-sample TCR yields to vary.

The V segment lost 4 bases and the J segment 5 bases; nucleotides outside the gene matches: 18. This CDR3 is built from 19 residues. Germline CDR1 MNHEY, CDR2 SVGEGT. Study outcomes and limitations: No change in TCRs above 1 in 1000 frequency was produced by DPC sensitization.

TCRdb reanalysed the RACE reads using MiXCR and keeps one entry per CDR3 protein. The table has about 380,000 distinct CDR3 sequences, about 6.3% seen once. This clonotype appeared a few times. Its matching antigen is unknown. Regarding time point: patch test 2, 6 weeks after DPC sensitization. Treatment reported: therapeutic diphenylcyclopropenone sensitization with weekly scalp DPC. The clonotype originates from a woman aged 18 to 35 with alopecia areata. Some clones in this sample may be carry-over from other donors' samples. This rearrangement joins TRBV6-2 or TRBV6-3 to TRBJ2-1, with TRBD2 identical over 9 bases. Source: whole blood, taken in connection with sensitization to the hapten diphenylcyclopropenone (DPC). The CDR3 nucleotides are TGTGCCAGCAGTTCCGATGCCATTGGCGCGGGGGGGCCCAACAATGAGCAGTTCTTC. Residues: CASSSDAIGAGGPNNEQFF.